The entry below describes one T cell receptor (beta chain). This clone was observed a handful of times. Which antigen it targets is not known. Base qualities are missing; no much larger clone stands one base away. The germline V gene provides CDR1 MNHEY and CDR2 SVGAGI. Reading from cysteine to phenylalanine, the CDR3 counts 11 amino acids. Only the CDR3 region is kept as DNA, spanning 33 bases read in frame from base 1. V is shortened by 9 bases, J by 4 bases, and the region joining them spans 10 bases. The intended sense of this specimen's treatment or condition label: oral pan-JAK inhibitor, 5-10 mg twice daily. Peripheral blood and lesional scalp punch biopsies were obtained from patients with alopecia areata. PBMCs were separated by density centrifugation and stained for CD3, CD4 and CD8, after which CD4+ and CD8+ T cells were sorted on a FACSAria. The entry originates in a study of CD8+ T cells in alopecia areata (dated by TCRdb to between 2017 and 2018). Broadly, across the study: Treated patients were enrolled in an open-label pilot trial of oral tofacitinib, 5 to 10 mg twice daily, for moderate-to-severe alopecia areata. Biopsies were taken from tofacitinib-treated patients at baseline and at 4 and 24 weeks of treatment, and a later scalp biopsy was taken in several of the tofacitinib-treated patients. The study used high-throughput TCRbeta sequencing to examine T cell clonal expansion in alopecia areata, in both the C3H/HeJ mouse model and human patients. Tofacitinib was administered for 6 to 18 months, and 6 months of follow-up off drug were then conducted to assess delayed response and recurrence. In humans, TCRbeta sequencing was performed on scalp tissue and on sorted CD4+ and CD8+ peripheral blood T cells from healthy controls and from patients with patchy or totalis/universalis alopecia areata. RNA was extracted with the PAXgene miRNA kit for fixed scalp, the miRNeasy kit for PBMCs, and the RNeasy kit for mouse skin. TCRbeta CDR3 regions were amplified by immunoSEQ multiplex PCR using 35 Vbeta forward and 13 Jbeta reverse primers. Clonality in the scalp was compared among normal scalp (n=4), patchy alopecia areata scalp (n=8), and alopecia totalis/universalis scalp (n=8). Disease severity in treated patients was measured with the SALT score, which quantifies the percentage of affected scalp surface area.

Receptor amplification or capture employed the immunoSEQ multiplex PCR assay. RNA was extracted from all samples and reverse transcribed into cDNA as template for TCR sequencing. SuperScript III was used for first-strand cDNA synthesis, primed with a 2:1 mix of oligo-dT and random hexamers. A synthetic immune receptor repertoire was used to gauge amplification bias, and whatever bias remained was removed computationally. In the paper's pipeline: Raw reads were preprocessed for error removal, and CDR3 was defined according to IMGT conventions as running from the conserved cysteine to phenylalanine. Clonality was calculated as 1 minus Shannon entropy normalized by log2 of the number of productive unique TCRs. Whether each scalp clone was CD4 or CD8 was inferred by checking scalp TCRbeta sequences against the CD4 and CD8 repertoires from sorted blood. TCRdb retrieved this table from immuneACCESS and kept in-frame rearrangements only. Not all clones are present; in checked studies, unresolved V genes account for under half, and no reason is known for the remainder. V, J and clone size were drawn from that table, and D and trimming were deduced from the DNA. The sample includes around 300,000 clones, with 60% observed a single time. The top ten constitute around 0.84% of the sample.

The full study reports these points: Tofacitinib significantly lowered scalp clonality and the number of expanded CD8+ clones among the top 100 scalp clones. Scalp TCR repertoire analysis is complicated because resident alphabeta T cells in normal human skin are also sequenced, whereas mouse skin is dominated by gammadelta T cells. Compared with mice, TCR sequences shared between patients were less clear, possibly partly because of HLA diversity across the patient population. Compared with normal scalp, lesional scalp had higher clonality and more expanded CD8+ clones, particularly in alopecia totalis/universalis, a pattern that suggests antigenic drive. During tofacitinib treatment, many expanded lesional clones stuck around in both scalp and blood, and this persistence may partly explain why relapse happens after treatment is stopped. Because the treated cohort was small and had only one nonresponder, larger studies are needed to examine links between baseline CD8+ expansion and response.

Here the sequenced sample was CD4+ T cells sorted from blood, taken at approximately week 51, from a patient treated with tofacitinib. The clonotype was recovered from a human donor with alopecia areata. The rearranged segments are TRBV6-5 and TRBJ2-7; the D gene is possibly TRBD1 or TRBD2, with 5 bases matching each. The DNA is TGTGCCAGTCCAGGGAGATACGAGCAGTACTTC. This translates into CASPGRYEQYF.